These T cell receptor beta chains were read from a single sample in a study of T-cell memory formation after mild COVID-19. TCRdb re-analysed the 5' RACE reads in MiXCR, keeping a single row per CDR3 protein. The data contain 400,000 or so distinct CDR3 sequences, around 19% of them seen just once; the ten biggest clones take up approximately 8.4%. The sample comprised PBMCs or a T cell subset sorted from them (not recorded which). The receptors shown here come from an adult woman who had mild COVID-19 (a few samples of this study predate the infection). Cell type and time point are not known. Both conserved end residues are part of each CDR3. A D gene is named only where the DNA matches it firmly. Some rows mark clone size as missing; the rest say once, few, many or name a class of expanded clone.

CDR3: CASISSLNYGYTF; DNA: TGTGCCAGCATTTCCAGTCTTAATTATGGCTACACCTTC; size: NA; V: TRBV12-3/TRBV12-4; J: TRBJ1-2; D: NA; length: 13
CDR3: CSVWVSGRGNEQFF; DNA: TGCAGCGTATGGGTAAGCGGGAGAGGAAATGAGCAGTTCTTC; size: NA; V: TRBV29-1; J: TRBJ2-1; D: TRBD2; length: 14
CDR3: CASSQDASPPTDTQYF; DNA: TGTGCCAGCAGCCAAGATGCCTCGCCCCCCACAGATACGCAGTATTTT; size: NA; V: TRBV14; J: TRBJ2-3; D: NA; length: 16
CDR3: CASSSGVLAEAQETQYF; DNA: TGTGCCAGCAGCTCGGGGGTGCTAGCAGAGGCCCAAGAGACCCAGTACTTC; size: few; V: TRBV7-9; J: TRBJ2-5; D: NA; length: 17
CDR3: CASSLAGAGTGDEQFF; DNA: TGTGCCAGCAGCTTAGCGGGAGCTGGTACAGGGGATGAGCAGTTCTTC; size: few; V: TRBV7-9; J: TRBJ2-1; D: TRBD1; length: 16
CDR3: CASSVVGSGGPQNEQFF; DNA: TGTGCCAGCAGCGTAGTGGGTAGCGGGGGGCCGCAGAATGAGCAGTTCTTC; size: NA; V: TRBV9; J: TRBJ2-1; D: TRBD2; length: 17
CDR3: CASSIVGPGRGGYEQYF; DNA: TGTGCCAGTAGTATAGTGGGTCCAGGCAGGGGTGGATACGAGCAGTACTTC; size: few; V: TRBV19; J: TRBJ2-7; D: NA; length: 17
CDR3: CASSPMAGEETQYF; DNA: TGCGCCAGCAGCCCCATGGCTGGAGAAGAGACCCAGTACTTC; size: few; V: TRBV5-1; J: TRBJ2-5; D: NA; length: 14
CDR3: CASSHGQGPSEVGNIQYF; DNA: TGTGCCAGCAGCCACGGACAGGGCCCCTCCGAGGTGGGAAACATTCAGTACTTC; size: few; V: TRBV7-8; J: TRBJ2-4; D: TRBD1; length: 18
CDR3: CSARAPGLAGGLRFF; DNA: TGCAGTGCTAGAGCCCCCGGACTAGCGGGAGGTTTGCGGTTCTTC; size: NA; V: TRBV20-1; J: TRBJ2-1; D: TRBD2; length: 15
CDR3: CASSYPMGQGSYEQYF; DNA: TGTGCCAGCAGTTACCCGATGGGCCAGGGCTCCTACGAGCAGTACTTC; size: few; V: TRBV6-6; J: TRBJ2-7; D: NA; length: 16
CDR3: CASSLGLGATGELFF; DNA: TGCGCCAGCAGCTTGGGACTAGGGGCCACCGGGGAGCTGTTTTTT; size: NA; V: TRBV5-1; J: TRBJ2-2; D: NA; length: 15
CDR3: CSARDGAGVGYGYTF; DNA: TGCAGTGCTAGAGACGGGGCAGGGGTAGGATATGGCTACACCTTC; size: NA; V: TRBV20-1; J: TRBJ1-2; D: NA; length: 15
CDR3: CASSLEGRNGYTF; DNA: TGTGCCAGCAGCCTTGAAGGGAGAAATGGCTACACCTTC; size: NA; V: TRBV12-3/TRBV12-4; J: TRBJ1-2; D: NA; length: 13
CDR3: CASSLDIPFNEQFF; DNA: TGTGCCAGCAGCTTAGATATTCCATTCAATGAGCAGTTCTTC; size: NA; V: TRBV7-9; J: TRBJ2-1; D: NA; length: 14
CDR3: CASSSLAVISYNEQFF; DNA: TGTGCCAGCAGTTCCCTAGCGGTAATATCCTACAATGAGCAGTTCTTC; size: NA; V: TRBV28; J: TRBJ2-1; D: TRBD2; length: 16
CDR3: CAWSTGEPYNSPLHF; DNA: TGTGCCTGGAGTACCGGGGAACCCTATAATTCACCCCTCCACTTT; size: NA; V: TRBV30; J: TRBJ1-6; D: NA; length: 15
CDR3: CASSPGTGASPLHF; DNA: TGTGCCAGCAGCCCTGGGACAGGGGCTTCACCCCTCCACTTT; size: NA; V: TRBV7-3; J: TRBJ1-6; D: TRBD1; length: 14
CDR3: CSATPAVAANTEAFF; DNA: TGCAGTGCTACTCCCGCTGTGGCAGCGAACACTGAAGCTTTCTTT; size: few; V: TRBV20-1; J: TRBJ1-1; D: NA; length: 15
CDR3: CASSVGFAGELFF; DNA: TGTGCCAGCAGTGTAGGGTTCGCCGGGGAGCTGTTTTTT; size: NA; V: TRBV6-2/TRBV6-3; J: TRBJ2-2; D: NA; length: 13
CDR3: CASSRGEYGYTF; DNA: TGCGCCAGCAGCAGGGGAGAATATGGCTACACCTTC; size: few; V: TRBV4-3; J: TRBJ1-2; D: NA; length: 12
CDR3: CSANHNGANVLTF; DNA: TGCAGTGCTAATCATAACGGAGCCAACGTCCTGACTTTC; size: NA; V: TRBV20-1; J: TRBJ2-6; D: NA; length: 13
CDR3: CASSYVGRTNTEAFF; DNA: TGTGCCAGTAGTTATGTGGGACGGACGAACACTGAAGCTTTCTTT; size: NA; V: TRBV19; J: TRBJ1-1; D: NA; length: 15
CDR3: CASSQEGTSAYNEQFF; DNA: TGCGCCAGCAGCCAAGAGGGGACTAGTGCCTACAATGAGCAGTTCTTC; size: few; V: TRBV4-3; J: TRBJ2-1; D: TRBD2; length: 16
CDR3: CASLREGGLTDTQYF; DNA: TGTGCCAGTTTGCGAGAGGGGGGCCTCACAGATACGCAGTATTTT; size: few; V: TRBV7-2; J: TRBJ2-3; D: NA; length: 15
CDR3: CAISLNAVNTEAFF; DNA: TGTGCCATCAGCTTAAATGCGGTGAACACTGAAGCTTTCTTT; size: NA; V: TRBV7-3; J: TRBJ1-1; D: NA; length: 14
CDR3: CASSPIGTSGGVQFF; DNA: TGTGCCAGCAGCCCAATCGGGACTAGCGGGGGGGTGCAGTTCTTC; size: NA; V: TRBV9; J: TRBJ2-1; D: TRBD2; length: 15
CDR3: CASSFTGTGYEQYF; DNA: TGCGCCAGCAGCTTTACCGGGACAGGGTACGAGCAGTACTTC; size: NA; V: TRBV5-1; J: TRBJ2-7; D: TRBD1; length: 14